This T cell receptor (beta chain) emerged from a study of pediatric ulcerative colitis (dated by TCRdb to between 2018 and 2021). Study-level background: Pancolitis was present in several ulcerative colitis patients and left-sided colitis in two, and histology consistent with ulcerative colitis was found in all of these patients. Using the Pediatric Ulcerative Colitis Activity Index, two patients were classed as having mild disease, four as having moderate disease and three as having acute severe colitis. Nine or ten newly diagnosed, treatment-naive pediatric ulcerative colitis patients and four non-IBD control children each provided paired blood and rectal samples. General findings and caveats noted by the study authors: For technical reasons, the blood samples of a couple of patients yielded substantially fewer templates, so those samples were excluded from the blood-rectal overlap analysis. Autologous blood-rectal clonal overlap was significantly higher in ulcerative colitis patients than in controls, suggesting increased T cell trafficking to inflamed tissue. Because repertoires came from total lymphocyte DNA, patterns in rare subsets such as regulatory T cells may not be reflected. With only a few individuals, the healthy control group was small. Features of the rectal repertoire distinguished controls, mild-moderate colitis patients and acute severe colitis patients, and in acute severe colitis rectal diversity was lower because of clonal expansions. A couple of rectal CDR3 clonotypes were present in all ulcerative colitis patients and in none of the controls.

Ulcerative colitis patients had received no immunosuppressive medication before the diagnostic colonoscopy. A blood sample was drawn at the time of the colonoscopy. The Wizard kit (Promega) was used to extract genomic DNA from blood and intestinal samples. Through the immunoSEQ TRB Survey service, multiplex V and J primers were used to amplify rearranged CDR3 beta regions from genomic DNA. Survey-level sequencing depth of up to 500,000 reads per sample was used to keep depth equal across samples. The libraries were purified and pooled, then sequenced using Illumina technology. The original pipeline was this. Productive clonality, sample overlap, pairwise scatters, CDR3 beta length, V/D/J gene usage and productiveness were assessed with immunoSEQ online tools. Calculated diversity was defined as the number of unique rearrangements divided by total templates, multiplied by 100, and Shannon and Simpson indices were computed as well. Z-score normalized data were analyzed by principal component analysis with the R prcomp function and the ggbiplot package. Blood-rectal clonal overlap within each subject was quantified with Morisita's index. The source is immuneACCESS, and TCRdb retained only in-frame sequences with V and J called. Part of the clones is not carried over; for the studies checked, unresolved V genes explain less than half of this, and the remainder is unexplained. V and J calls and clone size come straight from that table; D and trimming were deduced from the DNA. This sample comprises 60,000 or so clones, around 80% of them detected only once. Around 5.3% of the sample goes to the ten largest clones.

V drops 2 bases and J drops 1 base, leaving 5 bases in between. The germline V gene (reference sequence) provides CDR1 SEHNR and CDR2 FQNEAQ. The CDR3 measures 13 amino acids from cysteine to phenylalanine. The CDR3 DNA has 39 bases and is translated from base 1. A remark on this clone: What antigen it recognizes has not been identified. Within one base of it there is no much larger clone, and no base qualities were kept.

The sequence is built from TRBV7-9 and TRBJ1-1; the D gene cannot be named for sure. The sequenced material came from blood. This receptor was identified in a boy between 10 and 17 years old with moderate ulcerative colitis. Here the CDR3 is given as CASSLNTNTEAFF. The bases are TGTGCCAGCAGCTTAAATACGAACACTGAAGCTTTCTTT.